Listed below are T cell receptor beta chains from one sample, sequenced in a study of spatial heterogeneity in lung cancer. TCRdb re-called the 5' RACE reads through MiXCR, storing one row per CDR3 protein. Of 2,500 to 3,500 distinct CDR3 sequences detected, 25% to 30% appear once; the ten largest clones hold about 10%. The material sequenced was lung tumor tissue, taken at surgery. The receptors stem from a female donor with early-stage non-small cell lung cancer. CDR3s include the opening cysteine and the closing phenylalanine or tryptophan. D genes are given only for firm matches. Where a row states a size, it is once, few, many or the class of an expanded clone; other rows omit it.

DNA	CDR3	J	size	D	V
TGTGCCAGCAGCCGAGATTTCACAGATACGCAGTATTTT	CASSRDFTDTQYF	TRBJ2-3	.	.	TRBV7-6
TGTGCCAGCAGTTCCGGGGACGTTGCCTACGAGCAGTACTTC	CASSSGDVAYEQYF	TRBJ2-7	many	.	TRBV12-3/TRBV12-4
TGTGCCAGCAGCGCGGGGACAGGGGCGAGTGAGCAGTTCTTC	CASSAGTGASEQFF	TRBJ2-1	few	TRBD1	TRBV7-6
TGTGCCAGCAGTTTACAGGGGGCCCGGTCCCAAGAGACCCAGTACTTC	CASSLQGARSQETQYF	TRBJ2-5	medium-sized	TRBD1	TRBV6-5
TGTGCCAGCAGCTCCAGGGGAGGGAAGGAGCCCCAGCATTTT	CASSSRGGKEPQHF	TRBJ1-5	.	.	TRBV12-3/TRBV12-4
TGTGCCAGCAGCTTAGGGGGTTTTAACACAGATACGCAGTATTTT	CASSLGGFNTDTQYF	TRBJ2-3	large	.	TRBV11-1
TGTGCCAGCAGTTTGGGACTAGCGGGGAACACCGGGGAGCTGTTTTTT	CASSLGLAGNTGELFF	TRBJ2-2	large	TRBD2	TRBV6-5
TGTGCCAGCAGTTTTTGGGCCTCGGGGTCTGGAAATCAGCCCCAGCATTTT	CASSFWASGSGNQPQHF	TRBJ1-5	many	.	TRBV28
TGTGCCTGGAGTGAGGACAGCCCCTATGGCTACACCTTC	CAWSEDSPYGYTF	TRBJ1-2	large	.	TRBV30
TGTGCCAGCAGCTCTATAGCGGGAGACGAGCAGTACTTC	CASSSIAGDEQYF	TRBJ2-7	.	TRBD2	TRBV4-2
TGTGCCAGCAGCGTGAGGACGCAGGGAGATGAGCAGTTCTTC	CASSVRTQGDEQFF	TRBJ2-1	medium-sized	.	TRBV9
TGCAGTGCTAGAGATCTCCCGCGGGAGGGGTACACAGATACGCAGTATTTT	CSARDLPREGYTDTQYF	TRBJ2-3	large	TRBD2	TRBV20-1
TGTGCCAGCAGTTACTCGTACAGCCAAGAGACCCAGTACTTC	CASSYSYSQETQYF	TRBJ2-5	.	.	TRBV6-6
TGTGCCAGCTCAAGAGGGATCGGGGACCGAGAGACCCAGTACTTC	CASSRGIGDRETQYF	TRBJ2-5	medium-sized	.	TRBV18
TGTGCCATCAGTGAGTCACGGGAGGGGAGCAATGAGCAGTTCTTC	CAISESREGSNEQFF	TRBJ2-1	.	TRBD2	TRBV10-3
TGTGCCAGCAGTGCCCAGCCCCTACTAGCGGGGGCCTTATACGAGCAGTACTTC	CASSAQPLLAGALYEQYF	TRBJ2-7	.	TRBD2	TRBV28
TGTGCCAGCAGCTTCTCGACTAGCACCTACGAGCAGTACTTC	CASSFSTSTYEQYF	TRBJ2-7	large	TRBD2	TRBV7-2
TGTGCCAGCAGTGTTGGGTTAGGTGCAGATACGCAGTATTTT	CASSVGLGADTQYF	TRBJ2-3	few	.	TRBV6-1
TGTGCCTGGAGTACATTGGGGGCGGAGCAGTACTTC	CAWSTLGAEQYF	TRBJ2-7	once	.	TRBV30
TGTGCCAGCAGCCGGTGGACTAGCGGCTACGAGCAGTACTTC	CASSRWTSGYEQYF	TRBJ2-7	.	TRBD2	TRBV7-2
TGTGCCAGCAGCCGGGGACAGTGGCAAGGAGAGACCCAGTACTTC	CASSRGQWQGETQYF	TRBJ2-5	medium-sized	TRBD1	TRBV7-9
TGCAGTGGAAGGGGGCGCGGGGAGCTGTTTTTT	CSGRGRGELFF	TRBJ2-2	.	TRBD1	TRBV20-1
TGTGCCAGCAGTGCCCTCGCGGACAGCTCCTACGAGCAGTACTTC	CASSALADSSYEQYF	TRBJ2-7	medium-sized	.	TRBV6-2/TRBV6-3
TGTGCCACCAGTGATTTGCAAGGCCGCGAGCAGTACTTC	CATSDLQGREQYF	TRBJ2-7	.	.	TRBV24-1
TGTGCCAGCAGTGGGGGGGAAGGGACTGAAGCTTTCTTT	CASSGGEGTEAFF	TRBJ1-1	.	.	TRBV7-2
TGCAGCGTTGAAGGAGGGGTCAGCTACGAGCAGTACTTC	CSVEGGVSYEQYF	TRBJ2-7	.	.	TRBV29-1
TGTGCCAGCAGCTCGGACAGGGATTCACCCCTCCACTTT	CASSSDRDSPLHF	TRBJ1-6	hyperexpanded	TRBD1	TRBV11-2
TGTGCCATCAGTGAGGGACTAGCGGGAGGGGAGAACGAGCAGTACTTC	CAISEGLAGGENEQYF	TRBJ2-7	medium-sized	TRBD2	TRBV10-3
TGTGCCTCTCGGACAGGGGTGAGGGAGCAGTACTTC	CASRTGVREQYF	TRBJ2-7	.	TRBD1	TRBV10-3
TGCGCCAGCAGCTTGGCCCTGAGCCAAGAGACCCAGTACTTC	CASSLALSQETQYF	TRBJ2-5	medium-sized	.	TRBV5-1
TGCAGCGTTGAGGAAGGGCTCTCCTACAATGAGCAGTTCTTC	CSVEEGLSYNEQFF	TRBJ2-1	.	.	TRBV29-1
TGTGCCAGCAGCTTGTTCGGCTACGAGCAGTACTTC	CASSLFGYEQYF	TRBJ2-7	few	.	TRBV7-2
TGTGCCAGCAGCTTGGCGGGGTTATACAATGAGCAGTTCTTC	CASSLAGLYNEQFF	TRBJ2-1	few	.	TRBV5-6
TGTGCCAGCAGTTTTGGGACGTGGAACACTGAAGCTTTCTTT	CASSFGTWNTEAFF	TRBJ1-1	few	.	TRBV12-3/TRBV12-4
TGCAGTGCTAGAGATCGCGCGGGGAGTCGGACCTACGAGCAGTACTTC	CSARDRAGSRTYEQYF	TRBJ2-7	.	.	TRBV20-1
TGTGCCAGCAGGTCTACGAAACAGGGAGCCGGGGAGCTGTTTTTT	CASRSTKQGAGELFF	TRBJ2-2	.	.	TRBV28
TGTGCCAGCACCTCGTTTAGGGCCCCAGAGACCCAGTACTTC	CASTSFRAPETQYF	TRBJ2-5	.	.	TRBV11-2
TGCGCCAGCAGGGAGGGGGCAGGGCAAAGCGAAGAGACCCAGTACTTC	CASREGAGQSEETQYF	TRBJ2-5	.	.	TRBV4-1
TGTGCCAGCAGCTCTTGGAAGGAGTCCGGCAATGAGCAGTTCTTC	CASSSWKESGNEQFF	TRBJ2-1	few	.	TRBV7-9
TGTGCCAGCTCATCCCCGGCAGTATCGTTCGGGGAGCTGTTTTTT	CASSSPAVSFGELFF	TRBJ2-2	medium-sized	.	TRBV18
TGTGCCAGCAGCAGGGGACTAGCGGGGACATACAATGAGCAGTTCTTC	CASSRGLAGTYNEQFF	TRBJ2-1	medium-sized	TRBD2	TRBV7-2
TGTGCCTGGAAGGTTGCCGGGGACGAGCAGTACTTC	CAWKVAGDEQYF	TRBJ2-7	medium-sized	.	TRBV30
TGTGCCAGCAGACCTAGGACAGGGCCCCGTCCTCAGGAGCAGTTCTTC	CASRPRTGPRPQEQFF	TRBJ2-1	few	TRBD1	TRBV6-5
TGTGCCAGCAGTTTATACGCTTCGGGACTAGCCAAAAACATTCAGTACTTC	CASSLYASGLAKNIQYF	TRBJ2-4	few	.	TRBV27
TGTGCCAGCAGTTTATGGCGACAGGGGGCATGGGGGGAGCTGTTTTTT	CASSLWRQGAWGELFF	TRBJ2-2	few	TRBD1	TRBV28
TGCGCCAGTGGGACAGCCCGCTACACCGGGGAGCTGTTTTTT	CASGTARYTGELFF	TRBJ2-2	.	TRBD1	TRBV5-1
TGTGCCAGCAGCTTAAGGCGTTCCGTGAGCTCTGGAAACACCATATATTTT	CASSLRRSVSSGNTIYF	TRBJ1-3	few	.	TRBV7-9
TGTGCCACCAGTGTGGATATAACGCAGTATTTT	CATSVDITQYF	TRBJ2-3	.	.	TRBV24-1
TGTGCCAGCAGCTTAGAATCGCGGCCCTCAACTAATGAAAAACTGTTTTTT	CASSLESRPSTNEKLFF	TRBJ1-4	large	.	TRBV7-9
TGCAGCGTTGCCCAGACTTCCTACGAGCAGTACTTC	CSVAQTSYEQYF	TRBJ2-7	many	.	TRBV29-1
TGTGCCATCAGCCCCCTAGCGGGGCGTAGCTCCTACGAGCAGTACTTC	CAISPLAGRSSYEQYF	TRBJ2-7	once	TRBD2	TRBV10-3
TGCGCCAGCAGCCAGACCCAGGCCAACACTGAAGCTTTCTTT	CASSQTQANTEAFF	TRBJ1-1	few	.	TRBV5-1
TGCGCCAGCAGCTTTAACGCAATCTCCTACGAGCAGTACTTC	CASSFNAISYEQYF	TRBJ2-7	.	.	TRBV5-1
TGTGCCAGCAGCGCGACAGGGGGAGCAGCCCAGCATTTT	CASSATGGAAQHF	TRBJ1-5	.	TRBD1	TRBV2
TGTGCCAGCTCTGGACAGGAGACGGGTTACACCTTC	CASSGQETGYTF	TRBJ1-2	large	TRBD1	TRBV18
TGTGCCAGCAGTGAACCCCTGACTAGCGGATGGAACATTCAGTACTTC	CASSEPLTSGWNIQYF	TRBJ2-4	large	TRBD2	TRBV2
TGTGCCAGCAGCCCTAACAGGGAGCAGTTCTTC	CASSPNREQFF	TRBJ2-1	many	.	TRBV7-2
TGCAGTGCTTACAGGGGTGGTCCTGGGGCCAACGTCCTGACTTTC	CSAYRGGPGANVLTF	TRBJ2-6	.	TRBD1	TRBV20-1
TGCAGTGCTATTGGACTAGCGGGCAATGAGCAGTTCTTC	CSAIGLAGNEQFF	TRBJ2-1	.	TRBD2	TRBV20-1
TGTGCCAGCAGTGTCTGGCAGAACTACGAGCAGTACTTC	CASSVWQNYEQYF	TRBJ2-7	.	.	TRBV2